The present T cell receptor (beta chain) was sequenced within a study of metastatic and nonmetastatic thyroid tumors. Germline-derived CDR1 and CDR2 are SGHAT and FQNNGV. Trimming pared 3 bases from V and 2 bases from J, leaving 4 bases between. The length of the CDR3 is 12 residues. There were no patients who had received any treatment before thyroid surgery. TCRdb re-called the PCR reads through MiXCR. Seen here are roughly 24,000 clones, around 20% observed once, and the top ten hold 10% to 15%. This clone is labeled as medium-sized. This TCR was recovered from a male donor with papillary thyroid cancer or a benign thyroid nodule (not recorded which). Some clones in this sample may be carry-over from other donors' samples. The sequencing input was blood. The chain carries TRBV11-2 and TRBJ1-2; no clear D gene. The CDR3 reads CASSFSNYGYTF. Here the CDR3 DNA reads TGTGCCAGCAGCTTTTCCAACTATGGCTACACCTTC.